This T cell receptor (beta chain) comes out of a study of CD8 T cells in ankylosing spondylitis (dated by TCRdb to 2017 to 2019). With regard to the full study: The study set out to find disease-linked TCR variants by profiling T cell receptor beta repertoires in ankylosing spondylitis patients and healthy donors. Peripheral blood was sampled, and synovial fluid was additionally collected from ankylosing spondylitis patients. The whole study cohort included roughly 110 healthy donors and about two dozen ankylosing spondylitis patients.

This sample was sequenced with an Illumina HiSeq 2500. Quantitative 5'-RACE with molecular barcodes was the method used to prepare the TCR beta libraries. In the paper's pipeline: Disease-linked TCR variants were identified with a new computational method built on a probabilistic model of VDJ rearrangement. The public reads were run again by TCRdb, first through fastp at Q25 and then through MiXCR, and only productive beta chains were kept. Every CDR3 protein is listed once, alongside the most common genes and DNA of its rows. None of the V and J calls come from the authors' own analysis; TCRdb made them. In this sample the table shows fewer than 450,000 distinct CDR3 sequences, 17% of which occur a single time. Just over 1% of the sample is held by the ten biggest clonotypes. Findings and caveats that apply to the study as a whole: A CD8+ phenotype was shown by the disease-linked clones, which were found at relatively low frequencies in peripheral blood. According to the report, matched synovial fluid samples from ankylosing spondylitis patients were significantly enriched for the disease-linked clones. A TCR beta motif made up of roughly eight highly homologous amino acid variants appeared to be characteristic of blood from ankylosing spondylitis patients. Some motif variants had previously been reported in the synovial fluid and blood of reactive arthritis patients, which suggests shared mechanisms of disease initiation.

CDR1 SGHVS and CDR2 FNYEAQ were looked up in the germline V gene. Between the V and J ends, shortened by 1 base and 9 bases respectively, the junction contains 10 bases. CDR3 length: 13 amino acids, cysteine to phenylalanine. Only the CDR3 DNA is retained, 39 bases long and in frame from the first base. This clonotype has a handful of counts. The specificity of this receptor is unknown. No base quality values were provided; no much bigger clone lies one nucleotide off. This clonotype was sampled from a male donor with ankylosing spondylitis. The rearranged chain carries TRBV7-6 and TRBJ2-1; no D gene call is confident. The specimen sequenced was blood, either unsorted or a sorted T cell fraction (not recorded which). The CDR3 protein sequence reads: CASSLVYESEQFF. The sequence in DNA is TGTGCCAGCAGCTTAGTGTACGAGTCTGAGCAGTTCTTC.